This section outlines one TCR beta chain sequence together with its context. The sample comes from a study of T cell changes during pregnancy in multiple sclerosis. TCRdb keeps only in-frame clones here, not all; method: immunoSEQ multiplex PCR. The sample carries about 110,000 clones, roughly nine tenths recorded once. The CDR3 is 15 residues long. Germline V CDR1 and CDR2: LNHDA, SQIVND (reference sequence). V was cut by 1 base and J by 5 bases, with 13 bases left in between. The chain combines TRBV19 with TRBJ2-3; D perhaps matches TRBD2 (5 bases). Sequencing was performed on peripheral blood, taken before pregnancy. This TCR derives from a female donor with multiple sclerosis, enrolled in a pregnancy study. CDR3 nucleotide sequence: TGTGCCAGTAGTATAGGAGGGCTAGCTGGAGATACGCAGTATTTT. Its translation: CASSIGGLAGDTQYF.